The sample holds a few counts of the clone carrying this T cell receptor (beta chain). This entry comes from a study of blood T cells in healthy people across ages. The second PCR ran roughly 7 to 11 cycles with a sample-barcoded 5' primer and J-beta primers. TCRdb reprocessed the 5' RACE reads with MiXCR, giving one entry per CDR3 protein. Of 850,000 to 1,100,000 distinct CDR3 sequences detected, 35% to 40% appear once; the ten largest clones hold over 10%. Germline assignment: CDR1 MDHEN and CDR2 SYDVKM. The CDR3 is 12 amino acids. V lost 6 bases, J lost 10 bases, and 15 bases lay in between. The chain employs TRBV28 and TRBJ1-2; the D is unclear. The clonotype was recovered from a man between 18 and 29 years old in good health. The sample comprised blood. CDR3 residues: CASRPGTLDYTF. As DNA, the CDR3 is TGTGCCAGCAGACCGGGAACCCTGGACTACACCTTC.